These 3 T cell receptor beta chains share one sample of origin, sequenced in a study of blood T cell repertoires in COVID-19. Assay used: immunoSEQ multiplex PCR; TCRdb lists only in-frame clones, some missing. The table has roughly 200,000 clones, roughly 86% seen once. Sequencing was carried out using peripheral blood. All receptors derive from a man between 18 and 35 years old with active or convalescent COVID-19.

This clone was seen just once. The rearrangement links TRBV5-1 to TRBJ2-3, with 11 bases matching TRBD2. Germline CDR1 reads SGHRS; CDR2 reads YFSETQ. The CDR3 totals 14 residues. Losses at the gene ends were 7 bases for V and 6 bases for J; bases not matched to a gene: 7. The chain's CDR3 is CASLKGTSGDTQYF. DNA of the CDR3: TGCGCCAGCCTTAAAGGGACTAGCGGCGATACGCAGTATTTT.

A few counts support this clone. The rearrangement joins TRBV3-1 (or the pseudogene TRBV3-2) to TRBJ1-1, with 7 positions matching TRBD1. Trimming cost V 4 bases and J 1 base; bases outside gene matches: 6. This CDR3 is built from 15 residues. Germline V lookup: CDR1 LGHDT, CDR2 YNNKEL (reference sequence). The CDR3 DNA is TGTGCCAGCAGCCGACAGGGACAATCGAACACTGAAGCTTTCTTT. Translated, it gives CASSRQGQSNTEAFF.

This chain connects TRBV2 to TRBJ1-5; D gene ambiguous. The CDR3 spans 16 residues. Trimming cost V 2 bases and J 7 bases, with 18 bases left between them. Germline CDR1 is SNHLY and CDR2 is FYNNEI. CDR3 nucleotides: TGTGCCAGCAGTGAATCCCCCGGAAGGGAGTGGCAGCCCCAGCATTTT. It is translated as CASSESPGREWQPQHF. The full variable domain, completed using reference TRBV2 and TRBJ1-5, is EPEVTQTPSHQVTQMGQEVILRCVPISNHLYFYWYRQILGQKVEFLVSFYNNEISEKSEIFDDQFSVERPDGSNFTLKIRSTKLEDSAMYFCASSESPGREWQPQHFGDGTRLSIL.